This TCR beta chain came from a study of CD8+ T cells in alopecia areata (dated by TCRdb to 2017 to 2018). For the wider study: The treated patients took part in an open-label pilot trial in which moderate-to-severe alopecia areata was treated with oral tofacitinib at 5 to 10 mg twice daily. Scalp tissue and sorted CD4+ and CD8+ peripheral blood T cells from patchy and totalis/universalis alopecia areata patients and from healthy controls were covered by human TCRbeta sequencing. The RNA source kit depended on sample type: the PAXgene miRNA kit for fixed scalp, the miRNeasy kit for PBMCs, and the RNeasy kit for mouse skin. Biopsies were taken from tofacitinib-treated patients at baseline and at 4 and 24 weeks of treatment, and a later scalp biopsy was taken in several of the tofacitinib-treated patients. Patients received tofacitinib for 6 to 18 months and were then followed off drug for 6 months to check for delayed response and recurrence. In both human patients and the C3H/HeJ mouse model, the study applied high-throughput TCRbeta sequencing to look at T cell clonal expansion in alopecia areata. immunoSEQ multiplex PCR using 35 Vbeta forward primers and 13 Jbeta reverse primers was used to amplify TCRbeta CDR3 regions. Scalp clonality was compared across normal scalp (n=4), patchy alopecia areata scalp (n=8), and alopecia totalis/universalis scalp (n=8). Broader findings and caveats from the paper: Unlike mouse skin, where gammadelta T cells dominate, normal human skin contains resident alphabeta T cells that get sequenced too, which complicates analysis of the scalp TCR repertoire. Compared with normal scalp, lesional scalp, particularly in alopecia totalis/universalis, had higher clonality and more expanded CD8+ clones, which suggests antigenic drive. Shared TCR sequences between patients were less evident than in mice, which may be partly attributable to HLA diversity in the patient population.

The germline V gene sets CDR1 to LGHNA and CDR2 to YSLEER. The CDR3 runs 14 residues from the cysteine to the phenylalanine. Only the CDR3 region is kept as DNA, spanning 42 bases read in frame from base 1. Germline trimming: 3 bases from V, 4 bases from J; junction bases outside gene matches: 0. Library preparation was by the immunoSEQ multiplex PCR assay. For TCR sequencing, RNA was extracted from every sample and reverse transcribed into cDNA to serve as template. First-strand cDNA was synthesized using SuperScript III with a 2:1 mix of oligo-dT and random hexamers. A synthetic immune receptor repertoire was used to assess amplification bias, and residual bias was removed computationally. The original methods were these. Raw reads were preprocessed to remove errors, and CDR3 was defined by IMGT conventions from the conserved cysteine to phenylalanine. To get clonality, Shannon entropy was normalized by log2 of the number of productive unique TCRs and the result was subtracted from 1. Scalp TCRbeta sequences were cross-referenced with sorted blood CD4 and CD8 repertoires so that the CD4 or CD8 identity of scalp clones could be inferred. TCRdb mirrors the immuneACCESS table, restricted to in-frame sequences. Some clones are absent from its copies; in checked studies, under half trace to an unresolved V gene, and the reason for the others is unknown. Clone size and the V and J calls come from that table; the DNA yielded D and trimming. The sample table holds about 180,000 clones, of which around 63% were seen once. The top ten constitute 1.7% of the sample.

The time point label for this specimen denotes: baseline before oral tofacitinib. From alopecia areata patients, peripheral blood was collected along with lesional scalp punch biopsies. PBMCs were separated by density centrifugation and stained for CD3, CD4 and CD8, after which CD4+ and CD8+ T cells were sorted on a FACSAria. This clone was counted many times. Its specific antigen is unknown. Base qualities were left out, and no much larger clone turns up one base away. The sample contains more than one DNA sequence encoding this CDR3. The input for sequencing was CD4+ T cells sorted from blood, taken at week 0. Recombination joined TRBV4-3 with TRBJ1-4; 9 bases in the junction line up with TRBD1. This TCR was recovered from a human donor with alopecia areata. The CDR3 protein is CASSQGQGNEKLFF. The DNA sequence is given as TGCGCCAGCAGCCAGGGACAGGGTAATGAAAAACTGTTTTTT.